This TCR beta chain was sequenced in a study of blood T cells in healthy people across ages. Using a J-beta primer mix together with a sample-barcoded 5' primer, a second PCR was run for roughly 6 to 11 cycles. In TCRdb, the 5' RACE reads were re-called with MiXCR into one record per CDR3 protein. The table includes 1,100,000 or so distinct CDR3 sequences, over 35% detected once. Study findings and constraints: Naive and antigen-experienced cells were not separated, limiting conclusive comparison. Unknown donor CMV status possibly confounded expanded clonotype changes.

Of note for this clonotype: Its target is unknown.

The germline V gene has CDR1 ENHRY and CDR2 SYGVKD. The CDR3 has 16 residues. J gave up 7 bases and V 3 bases, and 4 bases lay outside the gene matches. The extraction recovered at least 5 micrograms of total RNA per sample. Sequencing was carried out using blood. J is TRBJ1-6 and V is TRBV10-3, with 12 bases aligning to TRBD1. This clonotype was sampled from a woman aged 55 to 70 in good health. CDR3 loop: CAISDGTGGKNSPLHF. CDR3 coding DNA: TGTGCCATCAGTGATGGGACAGGGGGCAAAAATTCACCCCTCCACTTT.